This T cell receptor beta chain was captured by sequencing in a study of blood T cell repertoires in COVID-19 (dated by TCRdb to about 2020). Notes on the research overall: Collaborator samples came from the United States, Italy and Spain and covered acute and convalescent phases of COVID-19. Where available, HLA class I and class II types were taken from metadata supplied by the sample provider and were not determined by assay-based typing. A freely available public database, intended as a resource for researchers studying the immune response to SARS-CoV-2, is where the repertoires were released. Deeply sampled blood TCRbeta repertoires from subjects exposed to, actively infected with, or recovered from COVID-19 were included in the dataset. The prospective study material was composed of cDNA or gDNA derived from T cells, B-cell-depleted T cells, or PBMCs. Samples were obtained from the ongoing ImmuneRACE study (first 160 participants) and from roughly 1,300 subjects provided by 6 global collaborators. Sample metadata almost always included a de-identified subject ID, COVID-19 status, age in years and sex. Study-level results and caveats: The quantity of clinical and demographic metadata differed by source and by participant and was supplied without curation.

TCRbeta CDR3 regions were amplified from genomic DNA using the immunoSEQ Assay, a bias-controlled multiplex PCR. The paper's data handling went like this. Nucleated cell counts per sample were estimated from amplification of reference gene primers within the assay. To quantify the absolute abundance of each unique TCRbeta CDR3 rearrangement, sequence reads were collapsed and filtered. Productive Simpson clonality was computed per sample as the square root of Simpson's diversity index over productive rearrangements. Entries here come from immuneACCESS through TCRdb and include only in-frame sequences with V and J called. Some clones fail to appear in such tables; in the studies checked, an unresolved V gene covers under half of the shortfall, and the cause of the remainder is unknown. V, J and clone size reflect that table, while D and trimming were determined from the DNA. This sample is represented by some 37,000 clones; roughly nine tenths of them were singletons. The ten largest make up around an eighth of the sample.

This clone turned up a few times. Its antigen remains unidentified. No quality values exist for individual bases; no much larger clone is one base distant. From its cysteine to its phenylalanine, the CDR3 spans 14 amino acids. The DNA shown is the 42-base CDR3, in frame from base 1. From the germline V gene, CDR1 is ENHRY and CDR2 is SYGVKD. V was cut back by 7 bases and J by 1 base, leaving a gap of 13 bases between them. Each collaborating institution followed its own protocols to collect whole blood in K2EDTA tubes. Collaborator samples were shipped for TCRbeta analysis as frozen whole blood, isolated PBMCs, or DNA extracted from either sample type.

The chain employs TRBV10-3 and TRBJ1-1; possibly the D gene is TRBD1, per 6 matching bases. Input material: peripheral blood. This clonotype originated in a man between 65 and 80 years old with acute or convalescent COVID-19. The CDR3 protein sequence reads: CAINRETGNTEAFF. The DNA sequence is TGTGCCATCAACCGTGAGACAGGGAACACTGAAGCTTTCTTT.